This record covers a single TCR beta chain. Its antigen is currently unknown. This may be a read error, as it is one base from a much larger clone. With 10 bases removed from V and 7 bases from J, the gap between germline ends came to 19 bases. The length of the CDR3 is 14 residues. The V gene's germline CDR1 is MNHEY and CDR2 SVGAGI. Amplification targeted TCR beta CDR3 regions from RNA transcripts. RT-PCR in the first round (using the HTBI primer set) targeted the TCR CDR3. Using its own MiXCR run on the multiplex PCR reads, TCRdb lists one record per CDR3 protein. The sample carries a few hundred thousand distinct CDR3 sequences, approximately 44% recorded once. These data originate in a study of T cells in Graves' hyperthyroidism and ophthalmopathy. Broader study findings: Ophthalmopathy onset followed model prediction by a median around 6.6 months.

Investigators excluded patients with uncontrolled infection, other autoimmune disease, pregnancy or lactation. The TCR was taken from a woman aged 18-29 years with Graves' hyperthyroidism. The V gene is TRBV6-5, the J gene TRBJ1-4; tentatively, D is TRBD1 (5 bases). Sequencing used peripheral blood or thyroid tissue (not recorded which). The CDR3, as DNA: TGTGCCATCAGCGTCTCAGGGACGGCTGAAAAACTGTTTTTT. Encoded protein: CAISVSGTAEKLFF.